This TCR beta chain was captured in a study of metastatic and nonmetastatic thyroid tumors. This clone was detected only a few times. Thyroid surgery had not been preceded by any treatment in any patient. TCRdb re-processed the PCR reads through MiXCR. The sample records 15,000 to 25,000 clones, just over 25% being singletons. The sequencing sample was made of blood. The sequence came from a male donor with papillary thyroid cancer or a benign thyroid nodule (not recorded which). Some clones in this sample may be carry-over from other donors' samples.

For the CDR3, the DNA is TGTGCCAGCAGTGGGGGTACAGGGCAGTGGGCTTTCTTT. It encodes CASSGGTGQWAFF. The chain is built from TRBV2 and TRBJ1-1; D perhaps matches TRBD1 (6 bases). The length of the CDR3 is 13 residues. Germline V CDR1 and CDR2: SNHLY, FYNNEI. Trimming stripped 4 bases from V and 11 bases from J, with 17 bases between.